The TCR beta chain under discussion was sequenced for a study of blood T cell repertoires in COVID-19. CDR1 and CDR2 (germline): MNHEY, SMNVEV (reference sequence). CDR3 length: 15 amino acids. The germline V and J ends were trimmed by 5 bases and 2 bases, with 15 bases remaining between them. Cohort allocation depended upon clinical history that participants reported. This table comes from immunoSEQ multiplex PCR, and its TCRdb copy is limited to in-frame clones, with some not included. The table has 200,000 to 250,000 clones, about 90% seen once; the top ten hold roughly 15%. The table lists this clone with a few counts.

The V call is TRBV27, the J call TRBJ1-1, with D maybe TRBD1 (6 bases). This TCR came from a woman aged 45-65 years with acute COVID-19. Sequenced input: PBMCs or T cells enriched from blood (not recorded which). This CDR3 reads CASSPTTGLNTEAFF. The CDR3 bases are TGTGCCAGCAGTCCCACGACAGGATTAAACACTGAAGCTTTCTTT.